This T cell receptor (beta chain) was recorded in a study of shared clonotypes between healthy human individuals. Study findings and constraints: Researchers sampled only blood; tissue repertoires likely differ.

Deep level was the assay's run setting. The unsorted PBMC replicate PCRs were performed with about 280 ng DNA, around 27,000 T cell genomes. Using immunoSEQ multiplex PCR, the repertoire was profiled, and TCRdb retains in-frame clones only, with some absent. The sample lists approximately 470,000 clones, approximately 80% seen once, with around 12% in the top ten. There were no recent acute infections or vaccinations among the donors, who were healthy HIV-negative adults. V lost 2 bases, J lost 4 bases, and 11 bases lay in between. The CDR3 extends over 14 amino acids. In germline, CDR1 is MNHEY, CDR2 SMNVEV (reference sequence). This clone has a handful of counts. Its antigen is unidentified.

The TCR was taken from a woman between 35 and 50 years old in good health. Some clones in this sample may be carry-over from other donors' samples. The genes are TRBV27 and TRBJ2-5; D not resolved. The sequenced sample was PBMCs. In DNA form, the CDR3 reads TGTGCCAGCAGTTTACTGACCCCTCCAGAGACCCAGTACTTC. The encoded protein is CASSLLTPPETQYF.